What follows are 32 T cell receptor beta chains derived from one specimen sequenced in a study of blood T cell repertoires in COVID-19. The table came from immunoSEQ multiplex PCR; TCRdb's copy has only in-frame clones and leaves some out. The sample carries roughly 190,000 clones, 70% to 90% recorded once. Material for sequencing was PBMCs or T cells enriched from blood (not recorded which). Receptors originate from a young woman who had recovered from COVID-19.

This rearrangement joins TRBV29-1 to TRBJ1-1; D remains ambiguous. The CDR3 consists of 12 residues. The germline V and J ends were trimmed by 7 bases and 0 bases, with 9 bases remaining between them. CDR1 and CDR2 from the germline V gene are SQVTM and ANQGSEA. For the CDR3, the DNA is TGCAGCGCACCCGGGTTGAACACTGAAGCTTTCTTT. The encoded protein is CSAPGLNTEAFF.

The chain has TRBV18 and TRBJ2-2; 7 bases fit TRBD1. Germline V gives CDR1 KGHSH, CDR2 LQKENI. V dropped 0 bases and J dropped 5; count of bases not matched to a gene: 6. This CDR3 is 16 amino acids long. The CDR3: CASSPPGTEGTGELFF. CDR3 bases: TGTGCCAGCTCACCACCAGGGACAGAAGGGACCGGGGAGCTGTTTTTT.

The J gene is TRBJ2-1, the V gene TRBV10-3; 14 bases agree with TRBD2. With 8 bases clipped from V and 8 bases from J, the junction kept 14 bases outside the gene matches. Germline V CDR1 and CDR2: ENHRY, SYGVKD. The CDR3 loop spans 17 amino acids. CDR3 nucleotide sequence: TGTGCCATCTCGGGACTAGCGGGAGCCAGCGGGGGGGATGAGCAGTTCTTC. It specifies CAISGLAGASGGDEQFF.

The chain links TRBV5-4 to TRBJ2-7, with 7 bases fitting TRBD2. The V gene's germline CDR1 is SGHNT and CDR2 YYREEE (reference sequence). The CDR3 covers 13 residues. V gave up 4 bases and J gave up 7 bases; unmatched junction bases: 8. The DNA of the CDR3 is TGTGCCAGCAGCGAGGACCCCGGGAGGGAGCAGTACTTC. Protein: CASSEDPGREQYF.

Here the CDR3 DNA reads TGTGCCAGCAGCCCCCCGGGGGCCAACGTCCTGACTTTC. It translates to CASSPPGANVLTF. This chain connects TRBV7-3 to TRBJ2-6; D is ambiguous. This CDR3 has 13 residues. Germline V gene data show CDR1 as SGHTA and CDR2 as FQGTGA. Between the trimmed V and J ends, which lost 5 bases and 4 bases, there was a span of 6 bases.

DNA for the CDR3: TGTGCCAGCAGCCAGACTACACCCGGGTCCCAGTACTTC. Translated, it gives CASSQTTPGSQYF. The chain carries TRBV12-3 or TRBV12-4 and TRBJ2-5, with D tentatively TRBD2 (5 bases). V lost 6 bases and J lost 9, with 17 bases in between. The CDR3 runs to 13 residues.

This chain connects TRBV7-3 to TRBJ2-3; D possibly corresponds to TRBD2 (5 bases). This CDR3 spans 15 amino acids. CDR1 is SGHTA and CDR2 is FQGTGA in the germline V gene. V was clipped by 3 bases and J by 2 bases, with 12 bases between them. This CDR3 reads CASSFEGRTTDTQYF. CDR3 DNA: TGTGCCAGCAGCTTCGAGGGCCGGACCACAGATACGCAGTATTTT.

The genes are TRBV28 and TRBJ2-3; 10 bases match TRBD1. Germline assignment: CDR1 MDHEN and CDR2 SYDVKM. This CDR3 is built from 16 residues. After removal of 4 bases from V and 2 bases from J, the junction contained 6 bases not matched to a gene. The CDR3 sequence is CASSSSGQGFTDTQYF. Written as DNA, the CDR3 is TGTGCCAGCAGTTCCTCGGGACAGGGGTTCACAGATACGCAGTATTTT.

The chain has TRBV28 and TRBJ2-7; the D gene is possibly TRBD2 (5 bases). The V gene lost 4 bases and the J gene lost 3 bases, with 13 bases spanning the gap. Germline V lookup: CDR1 MDHEN, CDR2 SYDVKM. CDR3 size: 14 residues. The CDR3 reads CASSSPDGLYEQYF. The DNA for the CDR3 is TGTGCCAGCAGTTCCCCCGACGGACTCTACGAGCAGTACTTC. Full variable domain (outside the CDR3, taken from reference TRBV28 and TRBJ2-7): DVKVTQSSRYLVKRTGEKVFLECVQDMDHENMFWYRQDPGLGLRLIYFSYDVKMKEKGDIPEGYSVSREKKERFSLILESASTNQTSMYLCASSSPDGLYEQYFGPGTRLTVT.

The genes are TRBV6-5 and TRBJ1-5, with 10 bases fitting TRBD1. From germline, CDR1 is MNHEY and CDR2 SVGAGI. The CDR3 totals 15 residues. V shed 6 bases and J 3 bases; nucleotides not matched to a gene: 5. Written as DNA, the CDR3 is TGTGCCAGCAGCTGGACAGGGGGTTTCAATCAGCCCCAGCATTTT. Protein: CASSWTGGFNQPQHF.

This chain connects TRBV29-1 to TRBJ2-5; D not resolved. Trimming took 5 bases from V and 8 from J, leaving 15 bases between them. This CDR3 contains 12 residues. CDR1 is SQVTM and CDR2 is ANQGSEA in the germline V gene. The CDR3: CSVFGLVSTQYF. CDR3 sequence (DNA): TGCAGCGTTTTTGGCCTGGTGTCAACCCAGTACTTC.

This chain joins TRBV6-5 and TRBJ1-6; a weak D match, TRBD1 (6 bases). CDR3 length: 13 residues. Trimming pared 6 bases from V and 7 bases from J, leaving 10 bases between. The germline V gene encodes CDR1 MNHEY and CDR2 SVGAGI. DNA for the CDR3: TGTGCCAGCAGACGGACAGAAAATTCACCCCTCCACTTT. Its protein product is CASRRTENSPLHF.

Here the CDR3 DNA reads TGTGCCAGCAGCTTGGGCAATCAAGAGACCCAGTACTTC. Amino acids: CASSLGNQETQYF. The J gene is TRBJ2-5, the V gene TRBV7-3; D call uncertain. Germline CDR1 and CDR2: SGHTA and FQGTGA. V was cut by 3 bases and J by 2 bases, with 7 bases left in between. The CDR3 consists of 13 residues.

The gene calls are TRBV9 and TRBJ2-7; 8 bases fit TRBD1. V trimming: 4 bases; J trimming: 6 bases; junction bases outside the gene matches: 12. This CDR3 spans 15 amino acids. Germline V CDR1 and CDR2: SGDLS, YYNGEE. In nucleotides, the CDR3 is TGTGCCAGCAGCCCCACCCTCAGGGGGCTAAGCGAGCAGTACTTC. Its translation is CASSPTLRGLSEQYF.

The V call is TRBV27, the J call TRBJ2-7, with 11 bases identical to TRBD2. This CDR3 spans 15 amino acids. J gave up 4 bases and V 5 bases, and 7 bases lay outside the gene matches. The V gene's germline CDR1 is MNHEY and CDR2 SMNVEV (reference sequence). The CDR3 DNA reads TGTGCCAGCAGTCCATCACTAGCGGGAGTATACGAGCAGTACTTC. This translates into CASSPSLAGVYEQYF.

The CDR3 bases are TGTGCCAGCACCCCTTCGGGGGGGCTTGAAGCTTTCTTT. Translation: CASTPSGGLEAFF. The chain employs TRBV6-2 or TRBV6-3 and TRBJ1-1; D is perhaps TRBD1 (6 bases). CDR1 and CDR2 from the germline V gene are MNHEY and SVGEGT. The CDR3 is 13 residues long. V lost 7 bases and J lost 7, with 16 bases in between.

The chain combines TRBV9 with TRBJ1-6; D is uncertain. This CDR3 spans 18 amino acids. The germline CDR1 and CDR2 sequences are SGDLS and YYNGEE. The V gene lost 1 base and the J gene lost 4 bases, with 18 bases spanning the gap. CDR3 in amino acids: CASSVTGPTDFYNSPLHF. The CDR3 bases are TGTGCCAGCAGCGTAACGGGTCCGACCGACTTTTATAATTCACCCCTCCACTTT.

This clone occurred once. This rearrangement joins TRBV9 to TRBJ2-7; D perhaps matches TRBD1 (6 bases). Trimming stripped 3 bases from V and 7 bases from J, with 20 bases between. The CDR3 is made up of 15 amino acids. The germline V gene has CDR1 SGDLS and CDR2 YYNGEE. The CDR3 loop reads CASSALIQGTGEQYF. CDR3 in DNA: TGTGCCAGCAGCGCCCTAATCCAGGGCACAGGGGAGCAGTACTTC.

The chain is built from TRBV15 and TRBJ1-5; possibly TRBD1 for D (6 bases). Trimming removed 9 bases at V and 0 bases at J, with 18 bases between. The length of the CDR3 is 16 residues. CDR1 LNHNV and CDR2 YYDKDF come from the germline V gene (reference sequence). CDR3 DNA: TGTGCCACGACCCAGGGGAGGGGGTATAGCAATCAGCCCCAGCATTTT. It codes for CATTQGRGYSNQPQHF.

This rearrangement joins TRBV28 to TRBJ2-7, with TRBD2 as a possible D gene (5 bases). Deletions cut 6 bases from V and 4 bases from J, with 16 bases between. CDR3 length equals 14 residues. Germline lookup yields CDR1 MDHEN and CDR2 SYDVKM. The chain's CDR3 is CASRRQAGNYEQYF. The CDR3 DNA sequence: TGTGCCAGCAGGCGCCAGGCGGGTAATTACGAGCAGTACTTC.

This chain joins TRBV3-1 (or the pseudogene TRBV3-2) and TRBJ2-7, with TRBD1 as a possible D gene (6 bases). The CDR3 runs 15 residues. The V gene's germline CDR1 is LGHDT and CDR2 YNNKEL (reference sequence). Trimming shortened V by 0 bases and J by 7 bases, and 16 bases separated the two germline ends. CDR3 residues: CASSQDMGAPREQYF. The CDR3, as DNA: TGTGCCAGCAGCCAAGATATGGGGGCGCCCCGGGAGCAGTACTTC.

This chain joins TRBV15 and TRBJ1-3; perhaps TRBD1 as D (5 bases). This CDR3 is built from 17 residues. Per the germline V gene, CDR1 is LNHNV and CDR2 is YYDKDF (reference sequence). Trimming took off 3 bases at V and 1 base at J, with 16 bases between the two ends. CDR3 residues: CATSSLGGTLSGNTIYF. The CDR3 coding sequence is TGTGCCACCAGCAGTTTGGGGGGGACCCTATCTGGAAACACCATATATTTT. Supplemented by reference TRBV15 and TRBJ1-3, the full variable domain reads DAMVIQNPRYQVTQFGKPVTLSCSQTLNHNVMYWYQQKSSQAPKLLFHYYDKDFNNEADTPDNFQSRRPNTSFCFLDIRSPGLGDTAMYLCATSSLGGTLSGNTIYFGEGSWLTVV.

V and J are TRBV9 and TRBJ2-3, with D tentatively TRBD2 (6 bases). In germline, CDR1 is SGDLS, CDR2 YYNGEE. CDR3 size: 16 residues. V shed 7 bases and J shed 1 base, with 19 bases lying between them. The CDR3 bases are TGTGCCAGCTCCTCTCTGTGGGGGGAGGGCACAGATACGCAGTATTTT. Protein sequence: CASSSLWGEGTDTQYF.

The CDR3 sequence is CASSQDSNEQFF. The CDR3 bases are TGTGCCAGCAGCCAAGACAGCAATGAGCAGTTCTTC. The chain has TRBV4-2 and TRBJ2-1; D remains ambiguous. The CDR3 has 12 residues. With 0 bases removed from V and 6 bases from J, the gap between germline ends came to 3 bases. Germline values: CDR1 LGHNA, CDR2 YNFKEQ.

J is TRBJ2-3 and V is TRBV27; D not resolved. The CDR3 runs to 15 residues. V lost 4 bases, J lost 0 bases, and 11 bases lay in between. Germline CDR1 is MNHEY and CDR2 is SMNVEV (reference sequence). The CDR3 nucleotides are TGTGCCAGCAGTTCCCCCGCCCTAAGCACAGATACGCAGTATTTT. As protein: CASSSPALSTDTQYF.

The chain links TRBV28 to TRBJ2-5; maybe TRBD2 (6 bases). V was clipped by 2 bases and J by 5 bases, with 15 bases between them. CDR3 length: 15 residues. The germline CDR1 and CDR2 sequences are MDHEN and SYDVKM. CDR3 bases: TGTGCCAGCAGTTTAAACGTCGGGAGCAGGGAGACCCAGTACTTC. This encodes CASSLNVGSRETQYF. Full variable domain (missing parts from reference TRBV28 and TRBJ2-5): DVKVTQSSRYLVKRTGEKVFLECVQDMDHENMFWYRQDPGLGLRLIYFSYDVKMKEKGDIPEGYSVSREKKERFSLILESASTNQTSMYLCASSLNVGSRETQYFGPGTRLLVL.

The genes are TRBV19 and TRBJ2-7, with 8 positions matching TRBD2. V lost 3 bases and J lost 3; bases outside the gene matches: 4. The CDR3 is 14 residues long. CDR1 LNHDA and CDR2 SQIVND come from the germline V gene (reference sequence). The DNA of the CDR3 is TGTGCCAGTAGTATCGGGCTAGCGGGCTACGAGCAGTACTTC. Translated: CASSIGLAGYEQYF.

The gene calls are TRBV12-3 or TRBV12-4 and TRBJ2-7, with TRBD2 matching 9 bases. Trimming removed 7 bases from V and 4 bases from J; junction bases left unmatched: 5. CDR3 length: 13 residues. In DNA, the CDR3 is TGTGCCAGCACTCCTAGCGGGACTTACGAGCAGTACTTC. Its protein is CASTPSGTYEQYF.

The genes are TRBV28 and TRBJ2-7; 7 bases are a match to TRBD1. The trim removed 7 bases at V and 7 bases at J, leaving 19 bases unmatched. The CDR3 is 16 amino acids. CDR1 is MDHEN and CDR2 is SYDVKM in the germline V gene. The CDR3 DNA reads TGTGCCAGCACCTCCTACCGAGACAGGGAATTTGGGGAGCAGTACTTC. Encoded protein: CASTSYRDREFGEQYF.

With regard to this clone: Other DNA variants within this sample encode the same CDR3. The J gene is TRBJ1-1, the V gene TRBV6-5; D gene unclear. V was clipped by 0 bases and J by 8 bases, with 7 bases between them. The CDR3 consists of 12 residues. Germline V gives CDR1 MNHEY, CDR2 SVGAGI. The CDR3 reads CASSYSTGEAFF. The CDR3 bases are TGTGCCAGCAGTTACTCCACCGGGGAAGCTTTCTTT.

The chain combines TRBV4-3 with TRBJ2-2, with D uncertain. The CDR3 contains 15 residues. The ends were cut back, 1 base at V and 1 base at J, with 7 bases in the middle. Germline lookup yields CDR1 LGHNA and CDR2 YSLEER. CDR3 sequence: CASSQVVVNTGELFF. The CDR3 nucleotides are TGCGCCAGCAGCCAAGTCGTAGTGAACACCGGGGAGCTGTTTTTT.

This rearrangement joins TRBV4-3 to TRBJ2-1, with 9 bases fitting TRBD2. V trimming: 0 bases; J trimming: 9 bases; junction bases outside the gene matches: 9. This CDR3 comprises 16 residues. The germline CDR1 and CDR2 sequences are LGHNA and YSLEER. The CDR3: CASSQDRVAGAFEQFF. The DNA of the CDR3 is TGCGCCAGCAGCCAAGATCGAGTAGCGGGAGCATTTGAGCAGTTCTTC.